Each of the 2 T cell receptor beta chains below was sequenced from the same sample in a study of shared clonotypes between healthy human individuals. Sequencing used immunoSEQ multiplex PCR; TCRdb keeps in-frame clones, though not all of them. The sample shows about 2 million clones, over 85% of them seen only once. The sequencing sample was made of naive CD4+ T cells sorted from blood. Subset described: CD45RA+ positively selected. The receptor set was obtained from a man aged 18 to 35 in good health.

In this sample, this clone turned up once. This chain links TRBV7-9 with TRBJ2-5; D gene unclear. V was cut by 3 bases and J by 3 bases, with 11 bases left in between. Germline V gives CDR1 SEHNR, CDR2 FQNEAQ (reference sequence). The CDR3 loop spans 14 amino acids. The CDR3 is CASSFTGLEETQYF. Here the CDR3 DNA reads TGTGCCAGCAGCTTTACCGGGCTTGAAGAGACCCAGTACTTC.

This clone appeared a single time. This chain links TRBV19 with TRBJ1-1; D ambiguous. Deletions cut 5 bases from V and 1 base from J, with 11 bases between. This CDR3 comprises 14 residues. Germline values: CDR1 LNHDA, CDR2 SQIVND (reference sequence). The CDR3 DNA reads TGTGCCAGTAGTGCACGGAGTTCGAACACTGAAGCTTTCTTT. Its protein is CASSARSSNTEAFF.